The T cell receptor (beta chain) under discussion was sequenced for a study of blood T cell repertoires in COVID-19. Study context: Sample material is recorded as cDNA or gDNA derived from T cells, B-cell-depleted T cells, or PBMCs.

CDR1 is MNHEY, CDR2 SVGAGI, per germline. After removal of 6 bases from V and 5 bases from J, the junction contained 4 bases not matched to a gene. The CDR3 loop spans 13 amino acids. In the authors' methods: Cell counts per sample came from amplifying reference gene primers. Method: immunoSEQ multiplex PCR; TCRdb's copy keeps in-frame clones and lacks some. Clone size and the V and J calls come from that table; the DNA yielded D and trimming. The sample consists of 310,000 or so clones, around 86% of them appearing once. The sample comprised peripheral blood. The clonotype originates from a man between 65 and 85 years old with acute or convalescent COVID-19. The J gene is TRBJ1-5, the V gene TRBV6-5; 7 bases map to TRBD1. In DNA form, the CDR3 reads TGTGCCAGCAGCTACAGGGGCCATCAGCCCCAGCATTTT. Translated: CASSYRGHQPQHF.